One sample yielded the 30 T cell receptor beta chains listed below, sequenced in a study of T cell changes during pregnancy in multiple sclerosis (dated 2019 in TCRdb). Libraries were made using the immunoSEQ multiplex PCR assay. Here the immuneACCESS table is served through TCRdb, limited to in-frame sequences with V and J called. Missing clones are a known gap in these copies; in checked studies unresolved V genes cover under half, and the rest lacks a known reason. The sample yields about 48,000 clones; roughly 92% were counted once. Together, the top ten hold approximately 0.91% of the sample. The sample consisted of CD4+ T cells from peripheral blood mononuclear cells, taken in the second trimester of pregnancy. These receptor sequences come from a female donor in good health, enrolled as a control in a pregnancy study.

DNA for the CDR3: TGTGCCAGCAGTTTAATCAGGGTGGGTGGTTCTGGGACCCAGTACTTC. Its translation is CASSLIRVGGSGTQYF. This chain uses TRBV28 with TRBJ2-5, with D possibly TRBD1 on 5 matching bases. Trimming left V 2 bases short and J 7 bases short, with 20 bases between. The CDR3 sequence is 16 residues long. Germline V gene lookup returns CDR1 MDHEN and CDR2 SYDVKM.

The rearrangement joins TRBV5-6 to TRBJ1-1; 8 bases map to TRBD1. The CDR3 has 15 amino acids. V trimming: 5 bases; J trimming: 3 bases; junction bases outside the gene matches: 9. Germline V lookup: CDR1 SGHDT, CDR2 YYEEEE. The CDR3 loop reads CASRWGQEGYTEAFF. DNA of the CDR3: TGTGCCAGCAGGTGGGGACAGGAAGGGTACACTGAAGCTTTCTTT.

This chain connects TRBV6-1 to TRBJ2-1, with 10 bases fitting TRBD2. Germline V CDR1 and CDR2: MNHNS, SASEGT. V lost 4 bases to trimming and J lost 3 bases; unmatched junction nucleotides: 9. This CDR3 comprises 17 residues. CDR3 sequence reads: CASSVGSTSGHYNEQFF. The DNA for the CDR3 is TGTGCCAGCAGTGTGGGATCGACTAGCGGGCACTACAATGAGCAGTTCTTC.

This chain connects TRBV2 to TRBJ1-1; no clear D gene. CDR3 size: 13 residues. Germline CDR1 is SNHLY and CDR2 is FYNNEI. V was pared by 4 bases and J by 3 bases, with 9 bases between. In DNA form, the CDR3 reads TGTGCCAGCAGTGGGAGGGTGGACACTGAAGCTTTCTTT. It specifies CASSGRVDTEAFF.

The CDR3 sequence: CAWSVGSAGVGNTEAFF. In nucleotides, the CDR3 is TGTGCCTGGAGTGTAGGTTCGGCGGGGGTGGGGAACACTGAAGCTTTCTTT. The chain is built from TRBV30 and TRBJ1-1; possibly TRBD1 for D (5 bases). The CDR3 extends over 17 amino acids. Trimming took off 0 bases at V and 1 base at J, with 18 bases between the two ends. In germline, CDR1 is GTSNPN, CDR2 SVGIG (reference sequence).

This clone showed up just once. J is TRBJ2-7 and V is TRBV15, with D perhaps matching TRBD1 (5 bases). V gave up 5 bases and J gave up 4 bases, with 15 bases separating them. This CDR3 has 14 amino acids. Germline lookup yields CDR1 LNHNV and CDR2 YYDKDF (reference sequence). CDR3 amino acids: CATSADSSGYEQYF. Here the CDR3 DNA reads TGTGCCACCAGCGCCGACAGCTCAGGATACGAGCAGTACTTC.

The V call is TRBV7-9, the J call TRBJ1-5; weak D call: TRBD1 (5 bases). The CDR3 contains 15 residues. Trimming removed 1 base at V and 3 bases at J, with 10 bases between. The germline V gene has CDR1 SEHNR and CDR2 FQNEAQ (reference sequence). CDR3 in amino acids: CASSLGGDPNQPQHF. For the CDR3, the DNA is TGTGCCAGCAGCTTAGGGGGGGACCCCAATCAGCCCCAGCATTTT.

The rearrangement links TRBV19 to TRBJ2-5, with D possibly TRBD2 on 6 matching bases. In germline, CDR1 is LNHDA, CDR2 SQIVND (reference sequence). V lost 7 bases and J lost 0, with 15 bases in between. This CDR3 has 15 amino acids. The CDR3 DNA reads as TGTGCCAGTACCCCCGGGACTCCGTACCAAGAGACCCAGTACTTC. Translation: CASTPGTPYQETQYF.

The chain couples TRBV6-4 to TRBJ2-7; maybe TRBD1 (6 bases). V dropped 6 bases and J dropped 5 bases, with 14 bases sitting between them. This CDR3 has 13 amino acids. Germline CDR1 and CDR2: MRHNA and SNTAGT. CDR3 nucleotides: TGTGCCAGCAGCGTCCAGGGGACCCACGAGCAGTACTTC. It translates to CASSVQGTHEQYF.

The chain links TRBV18 to TRBJ2-1, with TRBD2 as a possible D gene (5 bases). V was clipped by 0 bases and J by 0 bases, with 6 bases between them. The CDR3 has 15 amino acids. Germline V gives CDR1 KGHSH, CDR2 LQKENI. The CDR3, as DNA: TGTGCCAGCTCACCACCAGGGAGCTCCTACAATGAGCAGTTCTTC. Amino acid sequence: CASSPPGSSYNEQFF.

V and J are TRBV19 and TRBJ2-1; 7 bases line up with TRBD2. Trimming removed 5 bases from V and 6 bases from J; junction bases left unmatched: 16. The germline gives CDR1 LNHDA, CDR2 SQIVND (reference sequence). The CDR3 extends over 17 amino acids. The CDR3 protein is CASSRTGTTIKGNEQFF. The CDR3 DNA is TGTGCCAGTAGTCGGACCGGGACTACGATCAAGGGCAATGAGCAGTTCTTC.

The V and J genes are TRBV27 and TRBJ1-5; tentative D call: TRBD1 (6 bases). The CDR3 is 14 amino acids. Germline CDR1 reads MNHEY; CDR2 reads SMNVEV (reference sequence). V lost 7 bases and J lost 6, with 16 bases in between. The CDR3 reads CASKGRGIGQPQHF. CDR3 DNA sequence: TGTGCCAGCAAGGGCAGGGGTATCGGTCAGCCCCAGCATTTT.

The chain links TRBV2 to TRBJ1-1, with D possibly matching TRBD1 (5 bases). With 3 bases removed from V and 0 bases from J, the gap between germline ends came to 11 bases. The germline V gene encodes CDR1 SNHLY and CDR2 FYNNEI. The CDR3 contains 15 residues. CDR3 sequence: CASSDWGGVNTEAFF. The DNA for the CDR3 is TGTGCCAGCAGTGATTGGGGGGGGGTGAACACTGAAGCTTTCTTT.

The chain uses TRBV29-1 and TRBJ2-3, with a possible D match to TRBD2 (5 bases). Germline values: CDR1 SQVTM, CDR2 ANQGSEA. Trimming took off 4 bases at V and 1 base at J, with 12 bases between the two ends. This CDR3 has 14 residues. The CDR3: CSVVKGDGTDTQYF. CDR3 coding DNA: TGCAGCGTTGTAAAGGGAGACGGCACAGATACGCAGTATTTT.

This clone has just one count. This chain joins TRBV7-2 and TRBJ2-1; D is possibly TRBD2 (6 bases). This CDR3 spans 13 amino acids. Per germline, CDR1 SGHTA and CDR2 FQGNSA. Trimming left V 0 bases short and J 8 bases short, with 8 bases between. CDR3 in DNA: TGTGCCAGCAGCTTAGCGGGACTCGATGAGCAGTTCTTC. Residues: CASSLAGLDEQFF. Drawing the rest from reference TRBV7-2 and TRBJ2-1, the complete variable domain is GAGVSQSPSNKVTEKGKDVELRCDPISGHTALYWYRQSLGQGLEFLIYFQGNSAPDKSGLPSDRFSAERTGGSVSTLTIQRTQQEDSAVYLCASSLAGLDEQFFGPGTRLTVL.

V and J are TRBV27 and TRBJ2-1; TRBD1 aligns across 9 bases. The V segment lost 3 bases and the J segment 2 bases; nucleotides outside the gene matches: 14. This CDR3 comprises 19 residues. Germline V gene lookup returns CDR1 MNHEY and CDR2 SMNVEV (reference sequence). The CDR3: CASSFFSAGTGWTYNEQFF. The CDR3 DNA reads as TGTGCCAGCAGTTTCTTTTCCGCCGGGACAGGGTGGACCTACAATGAGCAGTTCTTC.

The V and J genes are TRBV6-4 and TRBJ1-4; D might be TRBD1 (5 bases). CDR3 size: 14 residues. Germline CDR1 reads MRHNA; CDR2 reads SNTAGT. V was shortened by 4 bases and J by 3 bases, with 9 bases between the two germline ends. The CDR3 coding sequence is TGTGCCAGCAGTGTCGGGGGTGCTAATGAAAAACTGTTTTTT. Translation: CASSVGGANEKLFF.

The chain uses TRBV6-5 and TRBJ1-2; 7 bases are shared with TRBD1. After removal of 6 bases from V and 3 bases from J, the junction contained 4 bases not matched to a gene. Per the germline V gene, CDR1 is MNHEY and CDR2 is SVGAGI. This CDR3 is 13 amino acids long. CDR3 bases: TGTGCCAGCAGACTGCAGGGGGACTATGGCTACACCTTC. It encodes CASRLQGDYGYTF.

In this sample, this clone turned up a few times. This chain uses TRBV12-5 with TRBJ1-1; D ambiguous. Per germline, CDR1 LGHNT and CDR2 FRNRAP. The V gene lost 3 bases and the J gene lost 2 bases, with 7 bases spanning the gap. The CDR3 runs to 13 residues. CDR3 in DNA: TGTGCTAGTGGTTTAAAAGCTAACACTGAAGCTTTCTTT. It encodes CASGLKANTEAFF.

The V gene is TRBV28, the J gene TRBJ2-6, with TRBD2 as a possible D gene (6 bases). Germline CDR1 reads MDHEN; CDR2 reads SYDVKM. This CDR3 has 16 amino acids. With 6 bases removed from V and 2 bases from J, the gap between germline ends came to 14 bases. CDR3 DNA sequence: TGTGCCAGCAGGGCTTATGGGACTGCTGGGGCCAACGTCCTGACTTTC. Translated, it gives CASRAYGTAGANVLTF.

The chain carries TRBV5-1 and TRBJ2-1; D is possibly TRBD2 (5 bases). The V gene's germline CDR1 is SGHRS and CDR2 YFSETQ. The CDR3 totals 14 residues. The V and J ends lost 4 bases and 3 bases respectively, with 11 bases between them. The CDR3 loop reads CASSQAGGYNEQFF. CDR3 nucleotides: TGCGCCAGCAGCCAAGCAGGAGGCTACAATGAGCAGTTCTTC.

This clone was recorded once. The chain combines TRBV10-1 with TRBJ2-7; TRBD2 matches 10 bases. Germline values: CDR1 WNHNN, CDR2 SYGVQD (reference sequence). V was pared by 6 bases and J by 5 bases, with 10 bases of the junction left unmatched. The CDR3 sequence is 15 residues long. For the CDR3, the DNA is TGCGCCAGCAGCCCCGGGGGCCTAGCGGGAGACGAGCAGTACTTC. It specifies CASSPGGLAGDEQYF.

This rearrangement joins TRBV30 to TRBJ2-5, with D unclear. The CDR3 has 12 amino acids. CDR1 and CDR2 from the germline V gene are GTSNPN and SVGIG (reference sequence). Trimming left V 0 bases short and J 7 bases short, with 9 bases between. The CDR3 protein is CAWSVGVGTQYF. For the CDR3, the DNA is TGTGCCTGGAGTGTGGGCGTAGGGACCCAGTACTTC.

The chain carries TRBV18 and TRBJ2-2; D gene uncertain. In germline, CDR1 is KGHSH, CDR2 LQKENI. The CDR3 runs 14 residues. V shed 5 bases and J shed 4 bases, with 11 bases lying between them. The CDR3 here is CASSNSRFTGELFF. The CDR3 DNA follows: TGTGCCAGCTCAAACAGTAGATTCACCGGGGAGCTGTTTTTT.

J is TRBJ2-2 and V is TRBV9; 7 nucleotides match TRBD2. Trimming at V came to 4 bases and at J to 3 bases, leaving 6 bases not matched to a gene. The CDR3 has 15 residues. CDR1 and CDR2 from the germline V gene are SGDLS and YYNGEE. In DNA, the CDR3 is TGTGCCAGCAGCTTTTGGGGGGGGGACACCGGGGAGCTGTTTTTT. It translates to CASSFWGGDTGELFF.

This clone has just one count. V is TRBV4-1 and J is TRBJ1-2, with D tentatively TRBD1 (6 bases). Germline values: CDR1 MGHRA, CDR2 YSYEKL. V was pared by 10 bases and J by 2 bases, with 14 bases between. The length of the CDR3 is 13 residues. The CDR3 here is CATFSQGNYGYTF. CDR3 DNA: TGCGCCACTTTCTCTCAGGGGAACTATGGCTACACCTTC.

The V gene is TRBV11-1, the J gene TRBJ2-3; 14 positions agree with TRBD2. Germline lookup yields CDR1 SGHAT and CDR2 FQDESV (reference sequence). Unmatched junction bases numbered 6, after V lost 3 bases and J lost 4 bases. CDR3 length equals 17 residues. The DNA for the CDR3 is TGTGCCAGCAGCTTGGAAGGACTAGCGGGAGGCGCAGATACGCAGTATTTT. Translation: CASSLEGLAGGADTQYF.

The chain couples TRBV6-6 to TRBJ1-3, with D possibly TRBD1 on 6 matching bases. The V end lost 2 bases, the J end lost 4 bases, and 15 bases lay between the germline ends. The length of the CDR3 is 16 residues. Germline lookup yields CDR1 MNHNY and CDR2 SVGAGI (reference sequence). CDR3 DNA sequence: TGTGCCAGCAGTTACGGTCCTCCAGGGGTCGGAAACACCATATATTTT. Translating it yields CASSYGPPGVGNTIYF.

This rearrangement joins TRBV7-2 to TRBJ2-5; no clear D. Germline lookup yields CDR1 SGHTA and CDR2 FQGNSA. This CDR3 has 12 residues. The V end lost 2 bases, the J end lost 3 bases, and 4 bases lay between the germline ends. CDR3: CASSLPEETQYF. DNA for the CDR3: TGTGCCAGCAGCTTACCTGAAGAGACCCAGTACTTC.

This clone was counted once. V usage is TRBV18 and J usage is TRBJ2-2, with D tentatively TRBD1 (6 bases). V dropped 7 bases and J dropped 4 bases, with 16 bases sitting between them. The CDR3 has 15 residues. CDR1 is KGHSH, CDR2 LQKENI, per germline. The CDR3: CASLHTGRGTGELFF. DNA for the CDR3: TGTGCCAGCTTGCATACAGGGAGAGGCACCGGGGAGCTGTTTTTT.